The sequence of this TCR beta chain was determined in a study of Graves' ophthalmopathy and Graves' hyperthyroidism. Background on the study: Peripheral blood was gathered at the point of initial diagnosis, before any treatment started.

This clonotype was seen a handful of times. Amplified material comprised TCR beta CDR3 regions derived from RNA transcripts. HTBI primers were used in a first-round RT-PCR, which preceded a second-round multiplex PCR. TCRdb independently ran MiXCR on the multiplex PCR reads; one entry per CDR3 protein. The repertoire holds about 620,000 distinct CDR3 sequences, approximately 21% seen once, with roughly 6.9% in the top ten. The germline gives CDR1 DFQATT, CDR2 SNEGSKA (reference sequence). With 3 bases clipped from V and 1 base from J, the junction kept 7 bases outside the gene matches. The CDR3 extends over 15 amino acids. No ophthalmopathy within 18 months of follow-up signified stable hyperthyroidism. Other autoimmune diseases, uncontrolled infections, pregnancy and lactation each led to patient exclusion.

V usage is TRBV20-1 and J usage is TRBJ2-7; the match to TRBD2 covers 9 bases. The source is a woman in her late teens or twenties with stable Graves' hyperthyroidism. Some clones in this sample may be carry-over from other donors' samples. The sequenced sample was peripheral blood. In nucleotides, the CDR3 is TGCAGTGCTAGTCCCCGACTAGCGGTTTCCTACGAGCAGTACTTC. It yields the protein CSASPRLAVSYEQYF.